This TCR beta chain is from a study of long-term antiretroviral therapy in people with HIV. Study conclusions and caveats: Diversity increased after ART yet remained lower than in transplant donor controls. Repertoires in HIV (unlike those of controls) had narrower CDR3 length ranges.

Survey level was the resolution at which the v3.0 immunoSEQ assay ran. Clones were read by immunoSEQ multiplex PCR, and TCRdb kept only the in-frame ones, dropping some. This table holds some 28,000 clones, 75% to 85% found once. For this clone: Its antigen is not known.

Germline CDR1 MNHEY, CDR2 SMNVEV (reference sequence). CDR3 length: 18 residues. V lost 3 bases and J lost 0, with 15 bases in between. V and J are TRBV27 and TRBJ2-6; D not certain. This TCR was recovered from a man aged 40-55 years with HIV. Sequences were derived from unsorted PBMCs, sampled 0.3 years after starting antiretroviral therapy. Here the CDR3 reads CASSFRAGLPSGANVLTF. In DNA, the CDR3 is TGTGCCAGCAGTTTTCGGGCAGGCCTACCCTCTGGGGCCAACGTCCTGACTTTC.